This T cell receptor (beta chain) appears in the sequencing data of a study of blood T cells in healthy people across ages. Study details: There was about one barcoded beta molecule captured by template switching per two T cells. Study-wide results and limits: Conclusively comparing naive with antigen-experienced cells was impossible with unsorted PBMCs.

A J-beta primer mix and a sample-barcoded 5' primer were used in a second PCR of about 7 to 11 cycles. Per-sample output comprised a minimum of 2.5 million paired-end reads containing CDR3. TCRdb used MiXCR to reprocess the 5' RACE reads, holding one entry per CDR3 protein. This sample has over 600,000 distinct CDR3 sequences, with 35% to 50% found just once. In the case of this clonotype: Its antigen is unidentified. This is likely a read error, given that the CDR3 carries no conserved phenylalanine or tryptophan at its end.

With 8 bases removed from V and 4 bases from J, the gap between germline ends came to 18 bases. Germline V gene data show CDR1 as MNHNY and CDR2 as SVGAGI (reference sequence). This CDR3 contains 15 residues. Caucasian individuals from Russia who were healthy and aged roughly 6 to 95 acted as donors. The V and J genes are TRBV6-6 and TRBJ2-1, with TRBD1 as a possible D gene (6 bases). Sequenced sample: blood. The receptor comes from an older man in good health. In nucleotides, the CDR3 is TGTGCCAGCCGACCGGACAGTAGCCTTTACAATGAGCAGTTCCTC. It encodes CASRPDSSLYNEQFL.